The 20 T cell receptor beta chains given below trace back to one sample, sequenced in a study of regulatory T cells in long-lasting Graves disease (dated by TCRdb to the early 2020s). Libraries were built with multiplex PCR. The sequencing machine was an Illumina HiSeq 4000. CDR3 regions were amplified by Arm-PCR with iRepertoire HTBI primers to construct TCR beta libraries. TCRdb cleaned the public reads at Q25 with fastp, built clones with MiXCR and kept in-frame beta chains. Rows with a matching CDR3 protein are joined into one entry that keeps the most common DNA and genes. This sample holds a few hundred thousand distinct CDR3 sequences; around 24% were observed only once. The ten largest clones add up to about 26% of the sample. This specimen's time point label, per the study, means: persistent/refractory GD, antithyroid drugs over 5 years with positive TRAb. RNA was extracted from PBMCs in TRIzol for both TCR sequencing and RNA sequencing.

Sequences were derived from peripheral blood mononuclear cells (PBMCs), sampled when the disease was refractory, from a patient treated with antithyroid drugs. All receptors come from a female donor with Graves disease.

V gene TRBV20-1 combines with J gene TRBJ1-6; 12 bases agree with TRBD1. The germline V gene encodes CDR1 DFQATT and CDR2 SNEGSKA (reference sequence). Trimming removed 0 bases from V and 9 bases from J; junction bases left unmatched: 3. CDR3 size: 15 residues. CDR3 loop: CSARDGDRGPSPLHF. In nucleotides, the CDR3 is TGCAGTGCTAGAGATGGGGACAGGGGGCCTTCACCCCTCCACTTT.

This clonotype has a count of ten or more. J is TRBJ1-2 and V is TRBV29-1; a weak D match, TRBD1 (5 bases). CDR1 is SQVTM and CDR2 is ANQGSEA in the germline V gene. CDR3 length equals 12 residues. The CDR3 DNA sequence: TGCAGGGATTGGGACCGCTACTATGGCTACACCTTC. It is translated as CRDWDRYYGYTF.

The chain couples TRBV19 to TRBJ2-6; D possibly corresponds to TRBD1 (5 bases). Per germline, CDR1 LNHDA and CDR2 SQIVND (reference sequence). Trimming cost V 5 bases and J 0 bases, with 11 bases left between them. The CDR3 sequence is 16 residues long. This CDR3 reads CASSPDSLSGANVLTF. The CDR3, as DNA: TGTGCCAGTAGTCCCGACAGTCTCTCTGGGGCCAACGTCCTGACTTTC.

The V and J genes are TRBV30 and TRBJ2-7, with D possibly TRBD1 on 5 matching bases. The V gene lost 0 bases and the J gene lost 3 bases, with 9 bases spanning the gap. CDR1 is GTSNPN and CDR2 is SVGIG in the germline V gene (reference sequence). The CDR3 runs to 13 residues. CDR3 nucleotide sequence: TGTGCCTGGAGTGTAGGTCAGGGCTACGAGCAGTACTTC. It codes for CAWSVGQGYEQYF. Full variable domain (missing parts from reference TRBV30 and TRBJ2-7): SQTIHQWPATLVQPVGSPLSLECTVEGTSNPNLYWYRQAAGRGLQLLFYSVGIGQISSEVPQNLSASRPQDRQFILSSKKLLLSDSGFYLCAWSVGQGYEQYFGPGTRLTVT.

This clonotype was seen at least ten times. The chain recombines TRBV12-3 or TRBV12-4 with TRBJ1-2; 7 bases agree with TRBD1. The trim removed 6 bases at V and 8 bases at J, leaving 3 bases unmatched. There are 11 residues in the CDR3. DNA for the CDR3: TGTGCCAGCAGGACAGGGCCAGGCTACACCTTC. This encodes CASRTGPGYTF.

The chain has TRBV7-3 and TRBJ2-1; D possibly corresponds to TRBD2 (6 bases). The CDR3 totals 13 residues. Deletions cut 5 bases from V and 8 bases from J, with 13 bases between. Per germline, CDR1 SGHTA and CDR2 FQGTGA. The chain's CDR3 is CASSPPERDEQFF. The CDR3 DNA reads as TGTGCCAGCAGCCCACCGGAGCGGGATGAGCAGTTCTTC.

The chain couples TRBV12-3 or TRBV12-4 to TRBJ1-1; perhaps TRBD1 as D (5 bases). The CDR3 sequence is 13 residues long. V lost 2 bases, J lost 5 bases, and 9 bases lay in between. CDR3 nucleotides: TGTGCCAGCAGTTTAATCCCAGGGACTGAAGCTTTCTTT. Translated: CASSLIPGTEAFF.

The gene calls are TRBV20-1 and TRBJ2-7; D is possibly TRBD1 (6 bases). Trimming removed 5 bases from V and 2 bases from J, with 19 bases in between. The CDR3 spans 15 residues. Germline V gene data show CDR1 as DFQATT and CDR2 as SNEGSKA (reference sequence). Written as DNA, the CDR3 is TGCAGTGCTGATGATCTTGAGGGGGACCCCTACGAGCAGTACTTC. This translates into CSADDLEGDPYEQYF.

This clonotype was observed a few times. This chain uses TRBV20-1 with TRBJ1-2; 8 nucleotides agree with TRBD1. Germline trimming cut 4 bases from V and 4 bases from J; bases unmatched to any gene: 8. Germline V gives CDR1 DFQATT, CDR2 SNEGSKA (reference sequence). The CDR3 consists of 14 residues. CDR3: CSANPGQGAYGYTF. The CDR3 nucleotides are TGCAGTGCTAACCCGGGGCAGGGGGCCTATGGCTACACCTTC.

This chain uses TRBV4-1 with TRBJ2-5; D is possibly TRBD1 or TRBD2 (5 bases each). Germline CDR1 and CDR2: MGHRA and YSYEKL. This CDR3 has 16 amino acids. Trimming took off 2 bases at V and 5 bases at J, with 18 bases between the two ends. CDR3 DNA sequence: TGCGCCAGCAGCCAAATAGGGACGGCGGTTAGGGAGACCCAGTACTTC. It is translated as CASSQIGTAVRETQYF.

This rearrangement joins TRBV6-1 to TRBJ1-2; 11 positions match TRBD1. After removal of 7 bases from V and 8 bases from J, the junction contained 12 bases not matched to a gene. The germline gives CDR1 MNHNS, CDR2 SASEGT. The CDR3 consists of 15 residues. This CDR3 reads CASTPLGQGAGGYTF. The CDR3 nucleotides read TGTGCCAGCACCCCACTTGGACAGGGGGCAGGAGGCTACACCTTC.

This clonotype was seen just once. A much larger clonotype is one base distant, so this may be a read error. The CDR3 sequence: CASSVGTGHFSPYGQYF. CDR3 in DNA: TGTGCCAGCAGCGTCGGGACAGGGCATTTTAGTCCCTACGGGCAGTACTTC. J is TRBJ2-7 and V is TRBV9, with TRBD1 identical over 9 bases. From germline, CDR1 is SGDLS and CDR2 YYNGEE. The CDR3 is 17 residues long.

This clonotype came up many times. The V and J genes are TRBV7-2 and TRBJ2-7; tentative D call: TRBD1 (5 bases). This CDR3 has 13 residues. Germline V gives CDR1 SGHTA, CDR2 FQGNSA. Trimming took 2 bases from V and 2 from J, leaving 7 bases between them. The CDR3 loop is CASSLRQTYEQYF. The CDR3, as DNA: TGTGCCAGCAGCTTAAGACAGACCTACGAGCAGTACTTC.

This clonotype has a count of ten or more. J is TRBJ2-2 and V is TRBV24-1; possible D gene TRBD1, 6 bases. V was cut by 9 bases and J by 2 bases, with 12 bases left in between. CDR3 length: 14 amino acids. Looked up from germline, CDR1 is KGHDR and CDR2 is SFDVKD. This CDR3 reads CATEKQGNTGELFF. CDR3 sequence (DNA): TGTGCCACCGAAAAACAGGGAAACACCGGGGAGCTGTTTTTT.

J is TRBJ1-5 and V is TRBV28, with D possibly TRBD1 on 5 matching bases. Trimming removed 3 bases at V and 5 bases at J, with 11 bases between. CDR1 and CDR2 from the germline V gene are MDHEN and SYDVKM. This CDR3 has 14 residues. CDR3 region: CASSFTQGYQPQHF. The CDR3 DNA reads TGTGCCAGCAGTTTTACCCAGGGATATCAGCCCCAGCATTTT.

Many counts were recorded for this clonotype. The junction and the germline gene differ at one end; a read error may be behind it. The chain joins TRBV6-1 to TRBJ1-4; possibly TRBD1 for D (6 bases). Per germline, CDR1 MNHNS and CDR2 SASEGT. This CDR3 has 15 residues. DNA of the CDR3: TGTGCCAGCAGGGAAGGGGCCAGGGGAGACGAAAAACTGTTTTTT. Its translation is CASREGARGDEKLFF.

The chain employs TRBV29-1 and TRBJ2-2; 13 bases map to TRBD2. The CDR3 extends over 16 amino acids. After removal of 1 base from V and 6 bases from J, the junction contained 5 bases not matched to a gene. The germline V gene has CDR1 SQVTM and CDR2 ANQGSEA. The CDR3 bases are TGCAGCGTTGAAGGACTAGCGGGAGGAGTTGCCGGGGAGCTGTTTTTT. As protein: CSVEGLAGGVAGELFF.

This clonotype was found many times. The J gene is TRBJ1-5, the V gene TRBV28; D not resolved. Trimming removed 5 bases from V and 6 bases from J, with 11 bases in between. CDR1 MDHEN and CDR2 SYDVKM come from the germline V gene. The CDR3 is made up of 13 amino acids. CDR3 nucleotides: TGTGCCAGCAGTCCCCCCCCAGGTCAGCCCCAGCATTTT. Translating gives CASSPPPGQPQHF. Supplemented by reference TRBV28 and TRBJ1-5, the full variable domain reads DVKVTQSSRYLVKRTGEKVFLECVQDMDHENMFWYRQDPGLGLRLIYFSYDVKMKEKGDIPEGYSVSREKKERFSLILESASTNQTSMYLCASSPPPGQPQHFGDGTRLSIL.

This clonotype appeared many times. The J gene is TRBJ1-2, the V gene TRBV20-1; no definite D call. V lost 3 bases and J lost 4, with 15 bases in between. The CDR3 extends over 14 amino acids. Germline CDR1 and CDR2: DFQATT and SNEGSKA (reference sequence). In DNA form, the CDR3 reads TGCAGTGCTAGGTCTTTGGAACAGTTCTATGGCTACACCTTC. This encodes CSARSLEQFYGYTF.

As for this clonotype: Given a much more abundant clone one base away, this may be a read error. The chain is built from TRBV6-1 and TRBJ2-7; TRBD1 is a possible D gene (7 bases). This CDR3 is built from 11 residues. Germline CDR1 reads MNHNS; CDR2 reads SASEGT. Trimming took 7 bases from V and 9 from J, leaving 13 bases between them. The DNA of the CDR3 is TGTGCCAGCACAGCAGGGGGAGGGCAGTACTTC. This translates into CASTAGGGQYF.